The 10 T cell receptor beta chains in this list originate from one sample, sequenced in a study of beta chain features in type 1 diabetes. The entirety of the isolated RNA underwent reverse transcription, so expressed TCRB transcripts were sequenced. Clones were sequenced by immunoSEQ multiplex PCR, and TCRdb holds only the in-frame ones, with some missing. The sample includes approximately 330,000 clones, approximately 10% of them seen just once. The sample comprised naive CD4+ T cells from blood. The receptors derive from a woman aged 25-40 years in good health.

This clone was observed a few times. The chain carries TRBV7-3 and TRBJ2-1; D remains ambiguous. Per germline, CDR1 SGHTA and CDR2 FQGTGA. This CDR3 is built from 13 residues. V lost 4 bases and J 10 bases, leaving 14 bases between the germline ends. Here the CDR3 reads CASSSRPSEEQFF. The CDR3 DNA reads as TGTGCCAGCAGCTCTCGCCCCAGTGAAGAGCAGTTCTTC.

The chain has TRBV11-2 and TRBJ2-1, with D possibly being TRBD1 (5 bases). The germline V gene encodes CDR1 SGHAT and CDR2 FQNNGV. The CDR3 consists of 13 residues. The germline V and J ends were trimmed by 5 bases and 10 bases, with 15 bases remaining between them. DNA of the CDR3: TGTGCCAGCAGCCCTACAGGATCGGGCGAGCAGTTCTTC. It specifies CASSPTGSGEQFF. The complete variable domain, with remaining parts taken from reference TRBV11-2 and TRBJ2-1, reads EAGVAQSPRYKIIEKRQSVAFWCNPISGHATLYWYQQILGQGPKLLIQFQNNGVVDDSQLPKDRFSAERLKGVDSTLKIQPAKLEDSAVYLCASSPTGSGEQFFGPGTRLTVL.

This clone was observed a few times. The chain recombines TRBV27 with TRBJ2-2; 7 positions match TRBD2. The CDR3 totals 13 residues. Germline-derived CDR1 and CDR2 are MNHEY and SMNVEV (reference sequence). V lost 5 bases and J lost 7; bases outside the gene matches: 4. The CDR3 reads CASSGREIGELFF. CDR3 DNA sequence: TGTGCCAGCAGTGGGAGGGAGATCGGGGAGCTGTTTTTT.

The sample holds a few counts of this clone. The chain joins TRBV7-2 to TRBJ2-5; TRBD2 aligns across 9 bases. The ends lost 2 bases at V and 5 bases at J; junction bases unmatched: 9. The germline V gene encodes CDR1 SGHTA and CDR2 FQGNSA. This CDR3 comprises 16 residues. CDR3 in amino acids: CASSLIAGVGVETQYF. In DNA, the CDR3 is TGTGCCAGCAGCTTAATAGCGGGAGTGGGGGTGGAGACCCAGTACTTC.

CDR3 DNA: TGTGCCAGCAGTTACTCCGCGGGGGGCTACGAGCAGTACTTC. Its translation: CASSYSAGGYEQYF. V gene TRBV6-6 combines with J gene TRBJ2-7; TRBD2 agrees at 8 bases. After removal of 0 bases from V and 3 bases from J, the junction contained 1 base not matched to a gene. The CDR3 consists of 14 residues. Germline CDR1 MNHNY, CDR2 SVGAGI (reference sequence).

The chain links TRBV2 to TRBJ2-2; D is uncertain. Per germline, CDR1 SNHLY and CDR2 FYNNEI. The CDR3 sequence is 16 residues long. Trimming took 3 bases from V and 1 from J, leaving 12 bases between them. CDR3: CASSEQNSWNTGELFF. CDR3 bases: TGTGCCAGCAGTGAGCAAAACTCGTGGAACACCGGGGAGCTGTTTTTT.

There are a few counts of this clone. J is TRBJ2-7 and V is TRBV19, with 8 bases aligning to TRBD2. CDR1 is LNHDA, CDR2 SQIVND, per germline (reference sequence). V lost 0 bases to trimming and J lost 3 bases; unmatched junction nucleotides: 7. This CDR3 spans 16 amino acids. This CDR3 is CASSIEPGGPFYEQYF. For the CDR3, the DNA is TGTGCCAGTAGTATAGAACCGGGAGGGCCGTTCTACGAGCAGTACTTC.

This clone was seen only a few times. The chain is built from TRBV5-4 and TRBJ2-5; 9 bases agree with TRBD1. V lost 2 bases, J lost 5 bases, and 4 bases stayed unmatched. Per the germline V gene, CDR1 is SGHNT and CDR2 is YYREEE (reference sequence). The CDR3 has 14 residues. CDR3 protein: CASSLSQGAETQYF. For the CDR3, the DNA is TGTGCCAGCAGCTTATCACAGGGGGCTGAGACCCAGTACTTC.

The chain employs TRBV30 and TRBJ2-7, with D uncertain. V lost 3 bases and J lost 5, with 14 bases in between. This CDR3 comprises 13 residues. Germline values: CDR1 GTSNPN, CDR2 SVGIG (reference sequence). The CDR3 loop is CAWSSPVINEQYF. CDR3 DNA: TGTGCCTGGAGCTCCCCGGTGATCAACGAGCAGTACTTC.

CDR3 sequence reads: CSVDLWGGQGAYEQYF. DNA of the CDR3: TGCAGCGTTGACCTCTGGGGGGGACAGGGGGCCTACGAGCAGTACTTC. The chain links TRBV29-1 to TRBJ2-7, with 11 bases matching TRBD1. The germline V gene has CDR1 SQVTM and CDR2 ANQGSEA. The CDR3 length is 16 residues. V was clipped by 3 bases and J by 2 bases; unmatched bases: 9.